This is a list of T cell receptor beta chains from one sample in a study of CD8+CD57+ T cells in acquired aplastic anemia. MiXCR, run by TCRdb on the reads, gives a single entry per CDR3 protein. The repertoire has about 180,000 distinct CDR3 sequences, 45% to 50% of them found once; the top ten carry approximately 2.9%. Sequenced sample: sorted CD4+, CD8+, or CD8+CD57+ T cells (not recorded which) from PBMCs. These receptors came from a human donor in good health. The CDR3 runs from the conserved cysteine through the conserved F or W. The order of the fields is J gene, D gene, clone size, V gene, CDR3 DNA, CDR3 protein. D genes are given only for firm matches. The size entry is marked missing in some rows and otherwise reads once, few, many or a size class.

j_gene: TRBJ2-7; d_gene: .; abundance: .; v_gene: TRBV7-9; CDR3nt: TGTGCCAGCAGCTCGGCCGGAGCATACGAGCAGTACTTC; CDR3aa: CASSSAGAYEQYF
j_gene: TRBJ2-7; d_gene: .; abundance: .; v_gene: TRBV19; CDR3nt: TGTGCCAGTAGTATAGGGGGGCGGAACGAGCAGTACTTC; CDR3aa: CASSIGGRNEQYF
j_gene: TRBJ1-1; d_gene: .; abundance: many; v_gene: TRBV20-1; CDR3nt: TGCAGTGCCCTAAGAGAGAGGACTGAAGCTTTCTTT; CDR3aa: CSALRERTEAFF
j_gene: TRBJ2-7; d_gene: TRBD2; abundance: many; v_gene: TRBV20-1; CDR3nt: TGCAGTGCCAGAATGCTAGCGGAGGCTAATACGGGGGAGCAGTACTTC; CDR3aa: CSARMLAEANTGEQYF
j_gene: TRBJ1-5; d_gene: .; abundance: many; v_gene: TRBV7-8; CDR3nt: TGTGCCAGCAGCGCCCCTTACTTAACGGAGGGGCCCCAGCATTTT; CDR3aa: CASSAPYLTEGPQHF
j_gene: TRBJ2-7; d_gene: .; abundance: .; v_gene: TRBV7-9; CDR3nt: TGTGCCAGCAGCGGCACCCTTTACTCCTACGAGCGGTACTTC; CDR3aa: CASSGTLYSYERYF
j_gene: TRBJ2-7; d_gene: .; abundance: .; v_gene: TRBV7-7; CDR3nt: TGTGCTAGCAGCCTCGGGGTAGGGCTGGACGAGCAGTACTTC; CDR3aa: CASSLGVGLDEQYF
j_gene: TRBJ1-5; d_gene: TRBD1; abundance: .; v_gene: TRBV15; CDR3nt: TGTGCCACCAGCAGAGAGATCAGGACAGGGGTTCAGCCCCAGCATTTT; CDR3aa: CATSREIRTGVQPQHF
j_gene: TRBJ2-7; d_gene: TRBD1; abundance: few; v_gene: TRBV20-1; CDR3nt: TGCAGTGCTACCCCGGGACAGCCCTACGAGCAGTACTTC; CDR3aa: CSATPGQPYEQYF
j_gene: TRBJ1-1; d_gene: TRBD1; abundance: .; v_gene: TRBV19; CDR3nt: TGTGCCAGCTCACCGGGACAGAAAGTTGAAGCTTTCTTT; CDR3aa: CASSPGQKVEAFF
j_gene: TRBJ2-1; d_gene: TRBD2; abundance: many; v_gene: TRBV7-9; CDR3nt: TGTGCCAGCAGCTTAGATGTAGCGGGGGCCTACAATGAGCAGTTCTTC; CDR3aa: CASSLDVAGAYNEQFF
j_gene: TRBJ1-5; d_gene: .; abundance: .; v_gene: TRBV6-2/TRBV6-3; CDR3nt: TGTGCCAGCAGTTACTCGAATATCGGCAATCAGCCCCAGCATTTT; CDR3aa: CASSYSNIGNQPQHF
j_gene: TRBJ1-2; d_gene: .; abundance: .; v_gene: TRBV15; CDR3nt: TGTGCCACCAGCACCCGGGGAGCACCTAACTATGGCTACACCTTC; CDR3aa: CATSTRGAPNYGYTF
j_gene: TRBJ2-5; d_gene: .; abundance: .; v_gene: TRBV2; CDR3nt: TGTGCCAGCAGCGACCGGTGGGATCAAGAGACCCAGTACTTC; CDR3aa: CASSDRWDQETQYF
j_gene: TRBJ2-2; d_gene: .; abundance: .; v_gene: TRBV10-3; CDR3nt: TGTGCCATCAGTGTTGATTCAGGGAAACACCCCGGGGAGCTGTTTTTT; CDR3aa: CAISVDSGKHPGELFF
j_gene: TRBJ2-6; d_gene: .; abundance: .; v_gene: TRBV6-5; CDR3nt: TGTGCCAGCAGTTGGGGGGGGCGCGGGGCCAACGTCCTGACTTTC; CDR3aa: CASSWGGRGANVLTF
j_gene: TRBJ2-2; d_gene: .; abundance: .; v_gene: TRBV19; CDR3nt: TGTGCCAGTAGTCTAACAGAAACCGGGGAGCTGTTTTTT; CDR3aa: CASSLTETGELFF
j_gene: TRBJ2-2; d_gene: .; abundance: many; v_gene: TRBV4-3; CDR3nt: TGCGCCAGCAGCAGACGAGAAGGCGGGGAGCTGTTTTTT; CDR3aa: CASSRREGGELFF
j_gene: TRBJ2-5; d_gene: TRBD2; abundance: few; v_gene: TRBV19; CDR3nt: TGTGCCAGTAGCTCGACTAGCGGGACGGGGACCCAGTACTTC; CDR3aa: CASSSTSGTGTQYF
j_gene: TRBJ2-7; d_gene: .; abundance: .; v_gene: TRBV6-5; CDR3nt: TGTGCCAGCAGTTACGACCCGAGGCTCCGCGAGCAGTACTTC; CDR3aa: CASSYDPRLREQYF
j_gene: TRBJ1-4; d_gene: .; abundance: .; v_gene: TRBV12-3/TRBV12-4; CDR3nt: TGTGCCAGCAGTTTTGGACACCATGCAACTAATGAAAAACTGTTTTTT; CDR3aa: CASSFGHHATNEKLFF